Detailed here is one T cell receptor beta chain. Its antigen remains unknown. The sample is drawn from a study of T cells in localized non-small cell lung cancer. From germline, CDR1 is SEHNR and CDR2 FQNEAQ (reference sequence). CDR3 length: 14 amino acids. V dropped 9 bases and J dropped 4; count of bases not matched to a gene: 8. Study-wide results and limits: Heterogeneity stays possible, as sequencing covered only one tumor region. Appearances in adjacent lung were noted for a median approximately 50 of the top 100 tumor clones. Uninvolved neighboring lung showed the greatest T cell clonality, exceeding tumor.

The data were produced by immunoSEQ multiplex PCR, yet TCRdb's version contains in-frame clones alone and is incomplete. The table has about 92,000 clones, under 95% seen once. The origin of this receptor is a woman aged 35 to 75 with stage II squamous cell lung carcinoma. The V and J genes are TRBV7-9 and TRBJ2-1; TRBD2 matches 8 bases. The source material was PBMCs, sampled before any cancer treatment. The chain's CDR3 is CASGPVAGYNEQFF. The DNA for the CDR3 is TGTGCCAGTGGCCCAGTAGCGGGGTACAATGAGCAGTTCTTC.